The rows below give T cell receptor beta chains drawn from one sample of a study of cytomegalovirus exposure and HLA in healthy donors. Profiled with immunoSEQ multiplex PCR; TCRdb holds only in-frame clones, not every one. The sample shows about 220,000 clones, over 75% of them seen only once. The specimen was PBMCs. The source of these receptors is a male donor in good health and CMV-seronegative. The CDR3 runs from the conserved cysteine through the conserved F or W. Each record gives: D gene, V gene, clone size, J gene, CDR3 DNA, CDR3 protein. D genes are given only for firm matches. Only part of the rows carry a size: once, few, many, or a class if the clone is expanded.

NA	TRBV27	NA	TRBJ1-3	TGTGCCAGCAAGGAGCTGAGCTCTGGAAACACCATATATTTT	CASKELSSGNTIYF
TRBD1	TRBV10-3	NA	TRBJ2-7	TGTGCCATCAGTGAGTTAATGGGACAGGGGACCGTGGAGCAGTACTTC	CAISELMGQGTVEQYF
NA	TRBV6-5	NA	TRBJ1-4	TGTGCCAGCAGTTACTCGGGACACTCGGAAAAACTGTTTTTT	CASSYSGHSEKLFF
TRBD2	TRBV27	NA	TRBJ2-1	TGTGCCAGCAGTCAATCCATGGGACTAGCGGGAGACAATGAGCAGTTCTTC	CASSQSMGLAGDNEQFF
NA	TRBV6-5	NA	TRBJ2-1	TGTGCCAGCAGTTACTCAGGCGGCCTGCTAAACAATGAGCAGTTCTTC	CASSYSGGLLNNEQFF
NA	TRBV7-3	NA	TRBJ1-6	TGTGCCAGCAGCCCATGGGGGGGTCATTCACCCCTCCACTTT	CASSPWGGHSPLHF
TRBD2	TRBV7-3	NA	TRBJ2-3	TGTGCCAGCAGCTCCACCCCAGCGGGAGGGCGAGATACGCAGTATTTT	CASSSTPAGGRDTQYF
TRBD2	TRBV7-9	NA	TRBJ2-7	TGTGCCAGCAGCTCCCCCTACCTGCGGGAGACTGCTGGGCAGTACTTC	CASSSPYLRETAGQYF
TRBD1	TRBV7-8	NA	TRBJ1-4	TGTGCCAGCAGCTTCGATGGGACAGCCCAAGCAACTAATGAAAAACTGTTTTTT	CASSFDGTAQATNEKLFF
NA	TRBV7-9	few	TRBJ2-3	TGTGCCAGCAGCGAGTGGGATACGCAGTATTTT	CASSEWDTQYF
NA	TRBV19	once	TRBJ2-2	TGTGCCAGTACCCTCCAGGATACCGGGGAGCTGTTTTTT	CASTLQDTGELFF
NA	TRBV4-1	once	TRBJ2-2	TGCGCCAGCAGCCAGCCCGAGAACGACATCGGCGGGGCAAGGGCCGGGGAGCTGTTTTTT	CASSQPENDIGGARAGELFF
TRBD1	TRBV10-1	NA	TRBJ2-2	TGCGCCAGCAGAGCGACAGGGGATACCGGGGAGCTGTTTTTT	CASRATGDTGELFF
NA	TRBV5-6	NA	TRBJ1-5	TGTGCCAGCACCATTTATGCCCCAGGGGACCATCAGCCCCAGCATTTT	CASTIYAPGDHQPQHF
NA	TRBV15	NA	TRBJ1-2	TGTGCCACCAGCAGAGATGTCCCATTGAACTATGGCTACACCTTC	CATSRDVPLNYGYTF
TRBD1	TRBV27	NA	TRBJ2-4	TGTGCCAGCAGTTCGCCGACAGGGATAGGCAAAAACATTCAGTACTTC	CASSSPTGIGKNIQYF
TRBD2	TRBV10-3	NA	TRBJ2-3	TGTGCCATCAGTGAGTCCTTTGGAGCGGGAGATTGGGGGCAGTATTTT	CAISESFGAGDWGQYF
TRBD2	TRBV5-4	NA	TRBJ2-7	TGTGCCAGCACCGGTGTAGGACTAGCGGGCTCCTACGAGCAGTACTTC	CASTGVGLAGSYEQYF
TRBD1	TRBV6-1	once	TRBJ1-1	TGTGCCAGCAGTGAACGACAGGGGGCCTCTGAAGCTTTCTTT	CASSERQGASEAFF
NA	TRBV5-1	NA	TRBJ2-1	TGCGCCAGCAGCTTGGCGGGAACCTACAATGAGCAGTTCTTC	CASSLAGTYNEQFF
TRBD1	TRBV30	NA	TRBJ2-7	TGTGCCTCGGGACAGGGCTACGAGCAGTACTTC	CASGQGYEQYF
NA	TRBV19	NA	TRBJ2-1	TGTGCCAGTAGTATAAATATTGGTAGTCTAAACAATGAGCAGTTCTTC	CASSINIGSLNNEQFF
TRBD1	TRBV7-2	NA	TRBJ2-7	TGTGCCAGCAGCTTAGGGACAGGGGGCCGGGAGCAGTACTTC	CASSLGTGGREQYF
NA	TRBV5-1	few	TRBJ2-4	TGCGCCAGCAGCAATAGAGAGGAGGGAAACATTCAGTACTTC	CASSNREEGNIQYF
NA	TRBV5-1	NA	TRBJ2-2	TGCGCCAGCTCGGACACCGGGGAGCTGTTTTTT	CASSDTGELFF
TRBD2	TRBV4-2	few	TRBJ2-5	TGTGCCAGCAGCCAGGGGTTTGGGGGGGAAGAGACCCAGTACTTC	CASSQGFGGEETQYF
TRBD2	TRBV4-3	few	TRBJ2-7	TGCGCCAGCAGCCAAGATGGCGGGGGGGCCTACGAGCAGTACTTC	CASSQDGGGAYEQYF
TRBD1	TRBV5-1	NA	TRBJ2-7	TGCGCCAGCAGCTTGACACGGGGCTCAGGGGGCGAGCAGTACTTC	CASSLTRGSGGEQYF
NA	TRBV19	NA	TRBJ1-5	TGTGCCAGTAGGCCCGGGAATCCCGGGGATCAGCCCCAGCATTTT	CASRPGNPGDQPQHF
TRBD1	TRBV4-1	few	TRBJ2-1	TGCGCCAGCAGCCAAGAGGTCGGGACAGGGGGCAATGAGCAGTTCTTC	CASSQEVGTGGNEQFF
NA	TRBV6-1	NA	TRBJ2-3	TGTGCCAGCGATAGGGGCAACACAGATACGCAGTATTTT	CASDRGNTDTQYF
NA	TRBV28	NA	TRBJ2-1	TGTGCCAGCAGTCCGGGACAACGTCAGTTCTTC	CASSPGQRQFF
TRBD1	TRBV30	once	TRBJ1-2	TGTGCCTGGAGTGCACGGACAGGTCGGGCGGGCTATGGCTACACCTTC	CAWSARTGRAGYGYTF
TRBD2	TRBV6-5	NA	TRBJ2-1	TGTGCCAGCATTCCCCCGGGGGGTGAGCAGTTCTTC	CASIPPGGEQFF
NA	TRBV6-6	NA	TRBJ2-3	TGTGCCAGCAGTTACGAGGGGGGGACCGCAGATACGCAGTATTTT	CASSYEGGTADTQYF
NA	TRBV7-3	once	TRBJ1-2	TGTGCCAGCAGTCAACGGGGGGACTATGGCTACACCTTC	CASSQRGDYGYTF
TRBD1	TRBV4-2	NA	TRBJ1-2	TGTGCCAGCAGCATCCGGGACAGGGGCGGCTACACCTTC	CASSIRDRGGYTF
NA	TRBV5-1	NA	TRBJ1-4	TGCGCCAGCAGACGGGATACTAATGAAAAACTGTTTTTT	CASRRDTNEKLFF
TRBD1	TRBV30	NA	TRBJ2-5	TGTGCCAGACGACAGGGCCAAGAGACCCAGTACTTC	CARRQGQETQYF
NA	TRBV5-4	NA	TRBJ1-2	TGTGCCAGCAGCGTGGGGAAGACAGTTAACACGAACTATGGCTACACCTTC	CASSVGKTVNTNYGYTF
TRBD2	TRBV28	few	TRBJ2-1	TGTGCCAGCAGTTTCGGTACTAGCGGGACGAATGAGCAGTTCTTC	CASSFGTSGTNEQFF
TRBD1	TRBV7-8	NA	TRBJ2-7	TGTGCCAGCAGCCTAAGCACCGGGACAGTGTTCTACGAGCAGTACTTC	CASSLSTGTVFYEQYF
NA	TRBV11-2	NA	TRBJ2-3	TGTGCCAGCAGCTTAGGGACAGACTACACAGATACGCAGTATTTT	CASSLGTDYTDTQYF
NA	TRBV7-7	NA	TRBJ2-7	TGTGCTAGCAGCCCCCAGCGATTCGACGAGCAGTACTTC	CASSPQRFDEQYF
NA	TRBV29-1	NA	TRBJ2-7	TGCAGCGTTGCCCAGGCCACGGGATACGAGCAGTACTTC	CSVAQATGYEQYF